This note documents a single T cell receptor (beta chain) sequence. Donors were grouped by their self-reported clinical history. Donors of Cohort 3 who recovered were those that had two negative PCRs, clearance, or symptom resolution. This entry comes from a study of blood T cell repertoires in COVID-19. About the study: The study drew acute and convalescent COVID-19 samples from the United States, Italy and Spain.

Per the study methods: Amplification of reference gene primers provided the estimated nucleated cell counts. The protocol was immunoSEQ multiplex PCR, while the TCRdb copy is restricted to in-frame clones and leaves out a portion. That table furnishes V, J and clone size, whereas the DNA furnished D and trimming. The table lists about 230,000 clones, 85% to 90% of them singletons. Sample: PBMCs or T cells enriched from blood (not recorded which). The receptor's source is a man aged 18 to 30 who had recovered from COVID-19.

CDR3 protein: CASSVRRGNTIYF. The CDR3 nucleotides read TGTGCCAGCAGTGTTCGGAGAGGAAACACCATATATTTT. The chain carries TRBV2 and TRBJ1-3; D ambiguous. V was pared by 4 bases and J by 4 bases, with 8 bases between. The CDR3 has 13 residues. Germline assignment: CDR1 SNHLY and CDR2 FYNNEI.